The clone carrying this T cell receptor beta chain appeared a single time. The entry originates in a study of CD8+ T cells in alopecia areata. Study details: Twice a day, 5 to 10 mg of oral tofacitinib was administered to treated patients.

The authors extracted RNA and reverse transcribed it into cDNA as the sequencing template. Sequencing used immunoSEQ multiplex PCR; TCRdb keeps in-frame clones, though not all of them. This sample yields approximately 110,000 clones, of which roughly three fifths are seen a single time; approximately 3.1% belongs to the top ten. The CDR3 loop spans 14 amino acids. Germline CDR1 is SGHDT and CDR2 is YYEEEE. V lost 1 base to trimming and J lost 0 bases, with 8 bases between them. Treatment noted: oral pan-JAK inhibitor, 5-10 mg twice daily. Sampling of alopecia areata patients yielded lesional scalp punch biopsies as well as peripheral blood.

This chain links TRBV5-6 with TRBJ2-7, with no clear D. Specimen: CD4+ T cells sorted from blood, collected at week 24, from a patient treated with tofacitinib. The sequence was obtained from a human donor with alopecia areata. As DNA, the CDR3 is TGTGCCAGCAGCTTGAGCCTGGCCTCCTACGAGCAGTACTTC. This codes for CASSLSLASYEQYF. The full variable domain, with the rest looked up from reference TRBV5-6 and TRBJ2-7, is DAGVTQSPTHLIKTRGQQVTLRCSPKSGHDTVSWYQQALGQGPQFIFQYYEEEERQRGNFPDRFSGHQFPNYSSELNVNALLLGDSALYLCASSLSLASYEQYFGPGTRLTVT.